What follows describes a single T cell receptor (beta chain). The antigen is unknown. This specimen comes from a study of identical twins. The study, taken as a whole, reports: Abundant beta clonotypes from cord blood bore fewer insertions; memory repertoires lacked this pattern. Cross-sectional statistics, not tracking of the same donors, supported the conclusions.

In TCRdb, the 5' RACE reads were re-called with MiXCR into one record per CDR3 protein. The profile covers some 560,000 distinct CDR3 sequences, with approximately 10% appearing a single time and roughly 3% taken by the ten largest. These data are also associated with another study on yellow fever vaccine responses in identical twins.

This receptor was obtained from a woman under 30 in good health. Sequenced input: PBMCs.

DNA for the CDR3: TGCAGTGCTAGATATGGACTAGCGGCCGACACAGATACGCAGTATTTT. Translation gives CSARYGLAADTDTQYF. This chain uses TRBV20-1 with TRBJ2-3; 10 bases line up with TRBD2. The germline V gene has CDR1 DFQATT and CDR2 SNEGSKA (reference sequence). J lost 2 bases, V lost 2 bases, and 7 bases had no gene match. This CDR3 region has 16 residues.